These 17 T cell receptor beta chains were sequenced from one sample in a study of cytomegalovirus exposure and HLA in healthy donors. The PCR was carried out with 60 Vbeta primers and 13 Jbeta primers. The method was immunoSEQ multiplex PCR; TCRdb's version includes in-frame clones alone and lacks a portion of them. The sample has approximately 37,000 clones; 70% to 85% are singletons. The specimen was PBMCs. The receptors were sampled from a man aged 30 to 45 in good health and CMV-seronegative.

The genes are TRBV15 and TRBJ1-1; the D gene is possibly TRBD1 (5 bases). Germline V gene lookup returns CDR1 LNHNV and CDR2 YYDKDF (reference sequence). The V end lost 3 bases, the J end lost 0 bases, and 11 bases lay between the germline ends. The CDR3 is 15 amino acids. The CDR3 DNA follows: TGTGCCACCAGCAGCGCGGGACTCCTGAACACTGAAGCTTTCTTT. Translation gives CATSSAGLLNTEAFF.

The chain joins TRBV13 to TRBJ2-2; D not certain. Trimming took 0 bases from V and 8 from J, leaving 4 bases between them. Germline V gene sequence: CDR1 PRHDT, CDR2 FYEKMQ (reference sequence). The CDR3 contains 12 residues. The CDR3 DNA follows: TGTGCCAGCAGCTTAGGCGTAGGGGAGCTGTTTTTT. It codes for CASSLGVGELFF.

A few counts support this clone. This chain connects TRBV10-3 to TRBJ1-1; TRBD1 agrees at 8 bases. After removal of 4 bases from V and 0 bases from J, the junction contained 4 bases not matched to a gene. CDR3 size: 15 residues. Germline V CDR1 and CDR2: ENHRY, SYGVKD. DNA for the CDR3: TGTGCCATCAGTGCCGGACAGGGAATGAACACTGAAGCTTTCTTT. Amino acids: CAISAGQGMNTEAFF.

This chain joins TRBV4-1 and TRBJ1-1; TRBD1 matches 8 bases. CDR1 is MGHRA and CDR2 is YSYEKL in the germline V gene. V shed 3 bases, J shed 1 base, and the junction held 1 base outside the gene matches. The CDR3 is 14 amino acids. The CDR3: CASSQGQANTEAFF. CDR3 coding DNA: TGCGCCAGCAGCCAGGGACAGGCGAACACTGAAGCTTTCTTT.

The chain joins TRBV5-6 to TRBJ2-3; D is perhaps TRBD2 (5 bases). The CDR3 length is 15 residues. CDR1 is SGHDT, CDR2 YYEEEE, per germline. Trimming cost V 0 bases and J 0 bases, with 8 bases left between them. The CDR3 coding sequence is TGTGCCAGCAGCTTGGGACTAACTAGCACAGATACGCAGTATTTT. As protein: CASSLGLTSTDTQYF.

This chain links TRBV6-6 with TRBJ1-2, with D tentatively TRBD1 (5 bases). CDR1 and CDR2 from the germline V gene are MNHNY and SVGAGI (reference sequence). CDR3 length equals 13 residues. The V end was cut by 2 bases, the J end by 10 bases, with 14 bases between. The CDR3 spells CASSYQGTSDYTF. DNA of the CDR3: TGTGCCAGCAGTTACCAGGGAACCTCAGACTACACCTTC.

This clone was detected a few times. The gene calls are TRBV7-2 and TRBJ1-1; D perhaps matches TRBD1 (5 bases). The V gene lost 1 base and the J gene lost 4 bases, with 13 bases spanning the gap. The germline CDR1 and CDR2 sequences are SGHTA and FQGNSA. This CDR3 spans 15 amino acids. The CDR3 DNA reads as TGTGCCAGCAGCTTAGAGTCAGGGAGGGGCACTGAAGCTTTCTTT. As protein: CASSLESGRGTEAFF.

This clone was recorded only once. V is TRBV5-1 and J is TRBJ1-2; perhaps TRBD1 as D (6 bases). Germline assignment: CDR1 SGHRS and CDR2 YFSETQ. This CDR3 has 14 residues. Trimming took off 2 bases at V and 3 bases at J, with 11 bases between the two ends. CDR3 region: CASSFTGTDYGYTF. In DNA, the CDR3 is TGCGCCAGCAGCTTTACAGGGACGGACTATGGCTACACCTTC.

The J gene is TRBJ2-7, the V gene TRBV4-1; possibly TRBD2 for D (5 bases). The germline V gene encodes CDR1 MGHRA and CDR2 YSYEKL. V gave up 3 bases and J gave up 0 bases, with 15 bases separating them. The CDR3 is 16 amino acids. The CDR3 sequence: CASSQPGGAASYEQYF. In nucleotides, the CDR3 is TGCGCCAGCAGCCAGCCAGGTGGAGCGGCCTCCTACGAGCAGTACTTC.

The chain recombines TRBV13 with TRBJ1-1; D is possibly TRBD1 (5 bases). Germline V CDR1 and CDR2: PRHDT, FYEKMQ (reference sequence). The CDR3 is 14 amino acids. V was trimmed by 4 bases and J by 6 bases, leaving 15 bases between them. For the CDR3, the DNA is TGTGCCAGCAGCTCGGTTCGACAGCGAGCTGAAGCTTTCTTT. Amino acid sequence: CASSSVRQRAEAFF.

This chain's CDR3 is CASSLAVLAGVYEQYF. CDR3 nucleotide sequence: TGTGCCAGCAGCTTGGCTGTTCTAGCGGGGGTCTACGAGCAGTACTTC. V usage is TRBV5-6 and J usage is TRBJ2-7, with TRBD2 identical over 10 bases. After removal of 0 bases from V and 3 bases from J, the junction contained 6 bases not matched to a gene. Per the germline V gene, CDR1 is SGHDT and CDR2 is YYEEEE. There are 16 residues in the CDR3.

This rearrangement joins TRBV10-2 to TRBJ2-4, with TRBD2 matching over 12 bases. The CDR3 consists of 18 residues. Per germline, CDR1 WSHSY and CDR2 SAAADI. The J segment lost 0 bases and the V segment lost 2 bases, leaving 5 bases of the junction unmatched. The CDR3 here is CASSERTSGDLAKNIQYF. DNA of the CDR3: TGCGCCAGCAGTGAGAGGACTAGCGGGGACTTAGCCAAAAACATTCAGTACTTC.

The chain is built from TRBV7-8 and TRBJ2-7; 8 nucleotides agree with TRBD1. Trimming at V came to 4 bases and at J to 6 bases, leaving 8 bases not matched to a gene. Germline V gene sequence: CDR1 SGHVS, CDR2 FQNEAQ. This CDR3 is 14 amino acids long. The CDR3 here is CASSSSGGSSEQYF. In DNA form, the CDR3 reads TGTGCCAGCAGCTCATCAGGGGGCTCGAGCGAGCAGTACTTC.

The CDR3 DNA follows: TGCGCCAGCAGCTTGGGCGGACAGGGGGGAGAGACCCAGTACTTC. Its translation: CASSLGGQGGETQYF. The chain has TRBV5-1 and TRBJ2-5; 10 nucleotides align to TRBD1. Germline loops: CDR1 SGHRS, CDR2 YFSETQ. V gave up 0 bases and J gave up 4 bases; unmatched junction bases: 3. This CDR3 is 15 amino acids long.

V is TRBV7-9 and J is TRBJ2-5; TRBD1 agrees at 9 bases. The CDR3 is made up of 15 amino acids. Germline CDR1 and CDR2: SEHNR and FQNEAQ (reference sequence). V lost 5 bases to trimming and J lost 4 bases; unmatched junction nucleotides: 8. This CDR3 is CASSPWTGVRETQYF. CDR3 nucleotides: TGTGCCAGCAGCCCCTGGACAGGGGTCAGAGAGACCCAGTACTTC.

The CDR3 DNA reads TGTGCCAGCAGTGAATACACAGGGTATCGTCTGGACGAGCAGTACTTC. Amino acids: CASSEYTGYRLDEQYF. The rearrangement links TRBV25-1 to TRBJ2-7; possible D gene TRBD1, 6 bases. Trimming stripped 0 bases from V and 5 bases from J, with 17 bases between. The CDR3 loop spans 16 amino acids. Germline loops: CDR1 MGHDK, CDR2 SYGVNS.

The chain combines TRBV2 with TRBJ1-1; D not resolved. Trimming cost V 8 bases and J 0 bases, with 10 bases left between them. CDR3 length: 13 amino acids. Germline loops: CDR1 SNHLY, CDR2 FYNNEI. CDR3: CASGIHMNTEAFF. Here the CDR3 DNA reads TGTGCCAGCGGCATCCACATGAACACTGAAGCTTTCTTT.